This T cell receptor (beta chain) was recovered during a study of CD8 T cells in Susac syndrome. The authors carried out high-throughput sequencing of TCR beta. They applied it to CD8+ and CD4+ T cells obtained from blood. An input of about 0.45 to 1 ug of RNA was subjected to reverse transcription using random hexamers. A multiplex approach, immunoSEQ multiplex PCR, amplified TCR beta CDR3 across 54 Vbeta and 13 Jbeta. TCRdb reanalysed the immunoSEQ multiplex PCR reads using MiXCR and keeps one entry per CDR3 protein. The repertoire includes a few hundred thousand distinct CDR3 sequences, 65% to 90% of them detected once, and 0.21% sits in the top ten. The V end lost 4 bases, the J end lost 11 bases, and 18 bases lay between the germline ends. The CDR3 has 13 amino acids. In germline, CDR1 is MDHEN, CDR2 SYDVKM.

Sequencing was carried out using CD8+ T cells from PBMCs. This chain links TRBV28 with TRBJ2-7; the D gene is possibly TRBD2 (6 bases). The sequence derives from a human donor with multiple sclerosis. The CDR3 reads CASSYLLAGREYF. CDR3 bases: TGTGCCAGCAGTTATCTACTAGCAGGACGGGAGTACTTC.